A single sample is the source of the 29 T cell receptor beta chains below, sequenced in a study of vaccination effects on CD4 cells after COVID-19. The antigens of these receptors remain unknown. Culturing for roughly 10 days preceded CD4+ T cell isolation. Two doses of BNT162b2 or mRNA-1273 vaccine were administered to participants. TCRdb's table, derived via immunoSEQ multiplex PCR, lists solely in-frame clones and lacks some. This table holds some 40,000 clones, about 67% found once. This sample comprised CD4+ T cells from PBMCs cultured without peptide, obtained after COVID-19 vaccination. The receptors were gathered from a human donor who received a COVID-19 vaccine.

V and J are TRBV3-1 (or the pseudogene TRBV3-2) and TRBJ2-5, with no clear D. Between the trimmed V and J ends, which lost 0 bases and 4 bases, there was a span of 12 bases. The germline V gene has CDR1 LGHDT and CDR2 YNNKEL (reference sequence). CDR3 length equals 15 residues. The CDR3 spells CASSQDAGSRETQYF. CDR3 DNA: TGTGCCAGCAGCCAAGATGCCGGCAGTAGAGAGACCCAGTACTTC.

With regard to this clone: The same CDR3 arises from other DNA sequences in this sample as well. The CDR3 protein is CASSYSRTGGNYGYTF. DNA for the CDR3: TGTGCCAGCAGTTATTCGAGGACAGGGGGAAACTATGGCTACACCTTC. The V and J genes are TRBV6-5 and TRBJ1-2, with 10 positions matching TRBD1. The junction had 6 bases not matched to a gene; V was cut back by 3 bases and J by 2 bases. Germline assignment: CDR1 MNHEY and CDR2 SVGAGI. The CDR3 is 16 residues long.

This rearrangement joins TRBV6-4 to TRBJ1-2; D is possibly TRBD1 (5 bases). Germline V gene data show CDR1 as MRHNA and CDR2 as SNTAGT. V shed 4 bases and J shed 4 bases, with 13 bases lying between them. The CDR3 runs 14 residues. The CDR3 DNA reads TGTGCCAGCAGTGCCGGGACCGGCCCCTATGGCTACACCTTC. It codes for CASSAGTGPYGYTF.

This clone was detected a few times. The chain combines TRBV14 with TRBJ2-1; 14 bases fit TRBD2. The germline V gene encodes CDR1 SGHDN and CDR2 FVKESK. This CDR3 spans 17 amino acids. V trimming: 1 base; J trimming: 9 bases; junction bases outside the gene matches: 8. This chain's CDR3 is CASSQVYGTSGRGEQFF. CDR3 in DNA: TGTGCCAGCAGCCAAGTCTATGGGACTAGCGGGAGAGGTGAGCAGTTCTTC.

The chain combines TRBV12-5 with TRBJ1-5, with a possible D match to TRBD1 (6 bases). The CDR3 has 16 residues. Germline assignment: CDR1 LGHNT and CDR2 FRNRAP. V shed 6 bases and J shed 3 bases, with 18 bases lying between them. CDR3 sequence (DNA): TGTGCTAGTGGACCCGGACAGTTAGGCCTCAATCAGCCCCAGCATTTT. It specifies CASGPGQLGLNQPQHF.

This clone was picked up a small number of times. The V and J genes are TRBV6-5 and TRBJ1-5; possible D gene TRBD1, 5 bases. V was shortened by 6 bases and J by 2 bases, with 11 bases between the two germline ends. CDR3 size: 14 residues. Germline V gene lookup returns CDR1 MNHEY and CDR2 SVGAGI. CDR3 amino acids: CASRQGLGNQPQHF. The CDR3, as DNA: TGTGCCAGCAGGCAGGGACTTGGCAATCAGCCCCAGCATTTT.

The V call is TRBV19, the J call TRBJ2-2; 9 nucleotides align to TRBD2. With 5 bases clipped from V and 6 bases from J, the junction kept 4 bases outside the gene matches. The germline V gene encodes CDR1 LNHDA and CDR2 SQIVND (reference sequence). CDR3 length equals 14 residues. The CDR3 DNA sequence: TGTGCCAGTAGTGGGGCGGGAGGGGCCGGGGAGCTGTTTTTT. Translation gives CASSGAGGAGELFF.

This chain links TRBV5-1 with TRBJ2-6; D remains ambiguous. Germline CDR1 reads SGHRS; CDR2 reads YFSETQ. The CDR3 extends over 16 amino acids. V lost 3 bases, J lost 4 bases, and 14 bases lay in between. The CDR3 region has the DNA TGCGCCAGCAGCTCCCCTGAGTTGGCCGGGGCCAACGTCCTGACTTTC. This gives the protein CASSSPELAGANVLTF.

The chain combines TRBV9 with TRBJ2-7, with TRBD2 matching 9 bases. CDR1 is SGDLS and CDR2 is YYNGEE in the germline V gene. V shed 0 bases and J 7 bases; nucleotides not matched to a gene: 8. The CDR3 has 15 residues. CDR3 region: CASSVGGLATAEQYF. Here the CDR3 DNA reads TGTGCCAGCAGCGTAGGGGGACTAGCCACTGCGGAGCAGTACTTC.

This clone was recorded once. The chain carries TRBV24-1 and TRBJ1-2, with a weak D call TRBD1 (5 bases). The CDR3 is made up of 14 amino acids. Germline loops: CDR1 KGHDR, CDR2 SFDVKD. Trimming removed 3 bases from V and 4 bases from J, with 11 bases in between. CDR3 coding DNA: TGTGCCACCAGTGATCCCGGGGGACTCTATGGCTACACCTTC. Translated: CATSDPGGLYGYTF.

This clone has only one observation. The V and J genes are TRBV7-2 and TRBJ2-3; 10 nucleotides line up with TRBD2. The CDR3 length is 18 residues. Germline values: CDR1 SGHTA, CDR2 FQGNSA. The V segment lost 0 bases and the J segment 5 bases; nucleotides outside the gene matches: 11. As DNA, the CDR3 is TGTGCCAGCAGCTTAGCGATAGTGTGGGGACTAGCGTTAGATACGCAGTATTTT. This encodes CASSLAIVWGLALDTQYF. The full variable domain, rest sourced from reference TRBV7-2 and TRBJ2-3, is GAGVSQSPSNKVTEKGKDVELRCDPISGHTALYWYRQSLGQGLEFLIYFQGNSAPDKSGLPSDRFSAERTGGSVSTLTIQRTQQEDSAVYLCASSLAIVWGLALDTQYFGPGTRLTVL.

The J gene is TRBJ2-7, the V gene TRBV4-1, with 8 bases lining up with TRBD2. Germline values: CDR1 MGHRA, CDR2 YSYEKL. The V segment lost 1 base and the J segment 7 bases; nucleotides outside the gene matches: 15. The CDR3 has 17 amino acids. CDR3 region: CASSQAPAGGPSGEQYF. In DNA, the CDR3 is TGCGCCAGCAGCCAAGCGCCGGCGGGAGGCCCCTCGGGTGAGCAGTACTTC.

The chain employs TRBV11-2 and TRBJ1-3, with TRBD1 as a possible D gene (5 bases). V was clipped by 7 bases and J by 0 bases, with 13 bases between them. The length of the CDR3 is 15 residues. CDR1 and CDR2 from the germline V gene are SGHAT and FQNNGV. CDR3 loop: CASTQTRGSGNTIYF. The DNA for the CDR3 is TGTGCCAGCACCCAAACGAGGGGCTCTGGAAACACCATATATTTT.

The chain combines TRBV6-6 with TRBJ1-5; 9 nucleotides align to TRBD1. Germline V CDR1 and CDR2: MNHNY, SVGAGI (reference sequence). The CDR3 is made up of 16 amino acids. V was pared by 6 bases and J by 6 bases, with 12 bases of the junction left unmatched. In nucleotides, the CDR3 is TGTGCCAGCAGACGGACAACGGGACAGGGTTTTCAGCCCCAGCATTTT. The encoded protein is CASRRTTGQGFQPQHF.

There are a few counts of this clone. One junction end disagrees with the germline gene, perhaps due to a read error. The CDR3 DNA sequence: TGTGCCAGCAGTGGGTACAAGGAGCAGTTCTTC. It translates to CASSGYKEQFF. The chain employs TRBV2 and TRBJ2-1; D is unresolved. CDR3 size: 11 residues. CDR1 SNHLY and CDR2 FYNNEI come from the germline V gene.

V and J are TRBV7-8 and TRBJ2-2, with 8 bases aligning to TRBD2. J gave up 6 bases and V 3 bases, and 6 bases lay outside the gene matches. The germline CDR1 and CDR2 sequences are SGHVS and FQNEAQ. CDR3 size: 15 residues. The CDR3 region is CASSFSGGASGELFF. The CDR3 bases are TGTGCCAGCAGCTTCTCCGGGGGGGCCTCCGGGGAGCTGTTTTTT.

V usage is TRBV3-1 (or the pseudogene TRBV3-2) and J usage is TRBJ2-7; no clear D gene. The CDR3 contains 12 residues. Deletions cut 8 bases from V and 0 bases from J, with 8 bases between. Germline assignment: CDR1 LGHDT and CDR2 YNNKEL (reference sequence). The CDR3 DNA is TGTGCCAGCGGTCAGCTCTCCTACGAGCAGTACTTC. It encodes CASGQLSYEQYF.

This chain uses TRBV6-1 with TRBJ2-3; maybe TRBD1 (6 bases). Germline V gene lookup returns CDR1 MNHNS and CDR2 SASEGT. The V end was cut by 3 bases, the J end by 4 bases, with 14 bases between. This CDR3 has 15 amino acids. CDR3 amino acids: CASSDQNSGADTQYF. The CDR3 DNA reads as TGTGCCAGCAGTGACCAAAATTCAGGGGCAGATACGCAGTATTTT.

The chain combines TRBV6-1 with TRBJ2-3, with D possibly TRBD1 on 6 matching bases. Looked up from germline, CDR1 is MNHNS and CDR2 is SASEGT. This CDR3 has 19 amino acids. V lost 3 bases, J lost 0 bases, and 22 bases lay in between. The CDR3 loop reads CASSDLGAHGSVSTDTQYF. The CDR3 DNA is TGTGCCAGCAGTGATTTGGGGGCCCACGGGTCGGTAAGCACAGATACGCAGTATTTT.

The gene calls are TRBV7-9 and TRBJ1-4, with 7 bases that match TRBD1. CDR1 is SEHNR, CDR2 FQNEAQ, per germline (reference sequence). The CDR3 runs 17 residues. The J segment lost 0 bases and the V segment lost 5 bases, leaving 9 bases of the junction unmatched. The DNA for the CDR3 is TGTGCCAGCAGCGCGGGACAGTTTCTTGCAACTAATGAAAAACTGTTTTTT. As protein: CASSAGQFLATNEKLFF.

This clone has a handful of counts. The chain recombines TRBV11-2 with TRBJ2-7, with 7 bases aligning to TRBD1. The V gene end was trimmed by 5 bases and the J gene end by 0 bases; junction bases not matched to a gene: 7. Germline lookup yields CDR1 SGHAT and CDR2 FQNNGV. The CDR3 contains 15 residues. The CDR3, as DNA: TGTGCCAGCAGCAAAGGACAGGCGAGCTCCTACGAGCAGTACTTC. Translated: CASSKGQASSYEQYF.

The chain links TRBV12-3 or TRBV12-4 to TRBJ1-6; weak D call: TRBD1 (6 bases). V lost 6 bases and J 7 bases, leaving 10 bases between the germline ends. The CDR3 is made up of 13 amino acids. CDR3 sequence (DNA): TGTGCCAGCAGAGACACAGGGAATTCACCCCTCCACTTT. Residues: CASRDTGNSPLHF.

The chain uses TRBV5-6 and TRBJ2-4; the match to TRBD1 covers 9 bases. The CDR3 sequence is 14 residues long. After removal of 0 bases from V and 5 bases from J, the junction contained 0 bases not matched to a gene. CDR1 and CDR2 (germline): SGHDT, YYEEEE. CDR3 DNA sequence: TGTGCCAGCAGCTTGGGGACAGGGGAAAACATTCAGTACTTC. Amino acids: CASSLGTGENIQYF.

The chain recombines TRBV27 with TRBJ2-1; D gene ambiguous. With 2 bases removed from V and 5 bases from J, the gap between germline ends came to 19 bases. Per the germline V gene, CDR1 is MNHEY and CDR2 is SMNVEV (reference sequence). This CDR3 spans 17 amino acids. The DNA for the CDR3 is TGTGCCAGCAGTTTACCCTCTTCATCGGCAAGAGACAATGAGCAGTTCTTC. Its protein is CASSLPSSSARDNEQFF.

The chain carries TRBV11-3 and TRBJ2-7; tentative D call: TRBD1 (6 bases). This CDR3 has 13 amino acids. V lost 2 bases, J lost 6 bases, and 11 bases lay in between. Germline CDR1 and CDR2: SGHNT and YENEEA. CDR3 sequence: CASSLQGIREQYF. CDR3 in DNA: TGTGCCAGCAGCTTACAGGGGATCCGCGAGCAGTACTTC.

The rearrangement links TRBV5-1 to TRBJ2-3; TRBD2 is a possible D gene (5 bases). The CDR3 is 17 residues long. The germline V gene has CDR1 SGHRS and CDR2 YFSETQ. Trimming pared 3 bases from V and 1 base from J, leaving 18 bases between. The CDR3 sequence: CASSYLPGRSGTDTQYF. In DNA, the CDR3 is TGCGCCAGCAGCTACCTACCCGGACGTAGCGGCACAGATACGCAGTATTTT.

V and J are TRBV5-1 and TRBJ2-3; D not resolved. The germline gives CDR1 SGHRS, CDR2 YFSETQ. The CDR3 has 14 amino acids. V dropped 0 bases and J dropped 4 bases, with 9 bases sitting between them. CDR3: CASSLAKGSDTQYF. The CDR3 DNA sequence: TGCGCCAGCAGCTTGGCCAAAGGGTCAGATACGCAGTATTTT.

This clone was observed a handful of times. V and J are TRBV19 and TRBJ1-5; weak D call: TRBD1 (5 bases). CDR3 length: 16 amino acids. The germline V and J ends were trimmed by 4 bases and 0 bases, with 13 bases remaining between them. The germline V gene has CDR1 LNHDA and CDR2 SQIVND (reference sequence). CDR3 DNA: TGTGCCAGTAGTAAACACCGGGACTTTAGCAATCAGCCCCAGCATTTT. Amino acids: CASSKHRDFSNQPQHF.

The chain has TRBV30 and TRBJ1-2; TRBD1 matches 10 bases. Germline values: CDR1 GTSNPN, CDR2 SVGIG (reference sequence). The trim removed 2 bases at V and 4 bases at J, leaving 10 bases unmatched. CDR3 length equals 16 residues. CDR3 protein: CAWSHQGTGVGYGYTF. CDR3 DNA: TGTGCCTGGAGTCACCAAGGGACAGGGGTAGGCTATGGCTACACCTTC.